This entry concerns a single T cell receptor beta chain. Its antigen remains undetermined. No base-level quality is on record; no much larger clone is a single base apart. The data were obtained in a study of identical twins (dated by TCRdb to about 2016). Some background on the complete study: To test whether fetal clonotypes persist, the study used deep sequencing on TCR alpha and beta repertoires from monozygotic twins, unrelated adults of various ages, and cord blood. Replicate twin experiments were performed at different times using different library preparation protocols to rule out contamination. Study-wide findings and limitations: Zero-insertion analyses could be partly confounded by invariant T cells such as MAIT and iNKT, although diverse VJ usage argued against such confounding for most clonotypes. Out-of-frame TCR alpha sharing in monozygotic twins was systematically underestimated by recombination models, whereas sharing between unrelated individuals was in agreement with the recombination models. Conclusions relied on cross-sectional statistical analysis, since the same donors could not be followed over many years. Fewer insertions were carried by abundant cord blood beta clonotypes, a similar but weaker trend appeared in young adult naive repertoires, and no such trend appeared in memory repertoires. Compared with coincidental sharing between unrelated individuals, out-of-frame TCR alpha sequences shared between twins had an excess of sequences with low generation probability. A weaker excess of twin sharing was found in beta out-of-frame sequences because the signal-to-noise ratio was lowered by fewer shared sequences.

Libraries were constructed by 5' RACE. Sequencing instrument: Illumina HiSeq 2000. Template switching added a universal primer binding site, and the final cDNA carried a unique molecular identifier that allowed TCR cDNA molecules to be counted accurately. Specific primers in the conserved constant-segment region were used to synthesize first-strand cDNA for the TCR alpha and beta chains. To control for contamination, every cDNA library carried two barcodes: a SMART-Mk sample barcode plus Illumina barcodes. Two successive PCR steps introduced TruSeq adapter sequences along with Illumina sample barcodes. The TCR alpha and beta cDNA libraries were sequenced on the Illumina HiSeq platform using custom primers. From the authors' description of their analysis: Raw reads were processed with MiGEC to extract unique molecular identifiers, and MiXCR was used to determine CDR3 positions. For each individual, recombination models were inferred using an EM algorithm with the repgenHMM and IGoR tools. Shared clonotype analysis was performed with the tcR package in R, normalizing sharing by the product of cloneset sizes. To study raw recombination free of thymic and clonal selection effects, out-of-frame nonproductive sequences were analyzed. TCRdb handled the public reads itself, with Q25 trimming in fastp and clone calling in MiXCR, and kept productive beta chains. Rows with a matching CDR3 protein are joined into one entry that keeps the most common DNA and genes. It is TCRdb's table, rather than the study itself, that gives the V and J calls and clone size. Recorded for this sample are roughly 260,000 distinct CDR3 sequences; 7% to 8.5% of them occurred a single time. The top ten hold around 5% of the sample.

Trimming takes 5 bases from V and 2 bases from J, and the germline ends sit 17 bases apart. The CDR3 runs 16 amino acids, cysteine and phenylalanine included. Only the CDR3 region is kept as DNA, spanning 48 bases read in frame from base 1. CDR1 and CDR2, per the germline V gene (reference sequence), are SEHNR and FQNEAQ. All donors were healthy Caucasians. Three pairs of female monozygotic twins, all aged 18 to 29 years, were included in the twin cohort. CD4+ and CD8+ T cell populations were isolated with positive isolation kits from Invitrogen. The same sample was also studied in work on yellow fever vaccine responses in identical twins. The second source states: The T cell response to vaccination in identical twins was reported by the authors to appear partly convergent and partly personalized. In the study, vaccine-responding T cell clones were precisely tracked in identical twins.

The TCR originated in a woman between 18 and 29 years old in good health. This sequence uses TRBV7-9 and TRBJ2-3; the D gene is tentatively TRBD1 or TRBD2, each matching 5 bases. The sample taken for sequencing was CD8+ T cells sorted from blood. The CDR3: CASSGLGESSTDTQYF. The nucleotides read TGTGCCAGCAGCGGTCTGGGGGAATCCTCCACAGATACGCAGTATTTT.